This is a list of T cell receptor beta chains from one sample in a study of T cell responses to AZD1222 COVID-19 vaccine. Measured with immunoSEQ multiplex PCR; TCRdb has only the in-frame clones, and not every one. The sample shows some 170,000 clones, more than 80% of them seen only once. This sample comprised peripheral blood, obtained on day 0 of AZD1222 vaccination. These receptors were obtained from an adult in good health. Both conserved end residues are part of each CDR3. The D gene is left open where the match is weak. Expanded clones get a size class; other rows say once, few or many, or leave the size out.

size: -; D: -; J: TRBJ1-1; V: TRBV19; DNA: TGTGCCAGTACCCAAACAGGCCTGAACACTGAAGCTTTCTTT; CDR3: CASTQTGLNTEAFF
size: -; D: TRBD2; J: TRBJ2-5; V: TRBV5-1; DNA: TGCGCCAGCAGCTCCAGCGGGAGCAGGGAGACCCAGTACTTC; CDR3: CASSSSGSRETQYF
size: few; D: -; J: TRBJ1-1; V: TRBV29-1; DNA: TGCAGCGTCTCAAACAGGGCGAACACTGAAGCTTTCTTT; CDR3: CSVSNRANTEAFF
size: -; D: TRBD2; J: TRBJ2-1; V: TRBV29-1; DNA: TGCAGCGCCGAAATCGGACTAGCGGGAGGCAATGAGCAGTTCTTC; CDR3: CSAEIGLAGGNEQFF
size: -; D: TRBD1; J: TRBJ1-2; V: TRBV27; DNA: TGTGCCAGCAGTCCCGGGGACAGGATACCAAAATATGGCTACACCTTC; CDR3: CASSPGDRIPKYGYTF
size: -; D: TRBD2; J: TRBJ2-1; V: TRBV2; DNA: TGTGCCAGCGGGGGGAGGACTAGCCCCCTAGATGAGCAGTTCTTC; CDR3: CASGGRTSPLDEQFF
size: few; D: -; J: TRBJ2-1; V: TRBV7-9; DNA: TGTGCCAGCAGCTTCCATAGCGGAGCCCTGGGATCCTACAATGAGCAGTTCTTC; CDR3: CASSFHSGALGSYNEQFF
size: -; D: TRBD2; J: TRBJ2-1; V: TRBV11-2; DNA: TGTGCCAGCAGCCTTGGACTAGATTACAATGAGCAGTTCTTC; CDR3: CASSLGLDYNEQFF
size: -; D: -; J: TRBJ1-6; V: TRBV10-2; DNA: TGCGCCAGCAGGGGGGGCTCACCCCTCCACTTT; CDR3: CASRGGSPLHF
size: -; D: -; J: TRBJ2-7; V: TRBV27; DNA: TGTGCCAGCAGTTTATCCTGGGGGGAGACACCCTACGAGCAGTACTTC; CDR3: CASSLSWGETPYEQYF
size: -; D: TRBD1; J: TRBJ1-1; V: TRBV5-1; DNA: TGCGCCAGCAGCATAAGACAGGGTGGCGTTGAAGCTTTCTTT; CDR3: CASSIRQGGVEAFF
size: -; D: -; J: TRBJ2-5; V: TRBV3-1/TRBV3-2; DNA: TGTGCCAGCAGCCAAGTTCCGTTTGGGGCGGGAGAGACCCAGTACTTC; CDR3: CASSQVPFGAGETQYF
size: -; D: -; J: TRBJ1-3; V: TRBV7-2; DNA: TGTGCCAGCAGCTTAGGGGGGGGAAACACCATATATTTT; CDR3: CASSLGGGNTIYF
size: -; D: -; J: TRBJ1-2; V: TRBV7-6; DNA: TGTGCCAGCAGCTTAGGCCCAGGGGCTAAGGGCTATGGCTACACCTTC; CDR3: CASSLGPGAKGYGYTF
size: once; D: TRBD1; J: TRBJ1-2; V: TRBV11-2; DNA: TGTGCCAGCAGCTCCGGACAGGGGAGTAATGGCTACACCTTC; CDR3: CASSSGQGSNGYTF
size: -; D: -; J: TRBJ1-2; V: TRBV29-1; DNA: TGCAGCGTTGAACTGGAGGGCGCTAACTATGGCTACACCTTC; CDR3: CSVELEGANYGYTF
size: -; D: -; J: TRBJ2-7; V: TRBV6-7; DNA: TGTGCCAGCAGTTTCTACTCCTGGGCGGGAACTGCAGGGGAGCAGTACTTC; CDR3: CASSFYSWAGTAGEQYF
size: -; D: -; J: TRBJ1-2; V: TRBV5-4; DNA: TGTGCCAGCAGCTCCCTATTTGGCTACACCTTC; CDR3: CASSSLFGYTF
size: -; D: TRBD1; J: TRBJ2-2; V: TRBV5-1; DNA: TGCGCCAGCAGCGCCGACAGGGGTGCCCCCGGGGAGCTGTTTTTT; CDR3: CASSADRGAPGELFF
size: -; D: -; J: TRBJ2-3; V: TRBV10-3; DNA: TGTGCCATCCCGGCGGGAACAGATACGCAGTATTTT; CDR3: CAIPAGTDTQYF
size: -; D: TRBD1; J: TRBJ2-7; V: TRBV6-2/TRBV6-3; DNA: TGTGCCAGCAGCCCTCGTCCGTTCCGGGACAGGGGGCTCGAGCAGTACTTC; CDR3: CASSPRPFRDRGLEQYF
size: -; D: TRBD2; J: TRBJ2-7; V: TRBV29-1; DNA: TGCAGCGTCCCCGGGACTAGCGGCTCCTACGAGCAGTACTTC; CDR3: CSVPGTSGSYEQYF
size: -; D: TRBD2; J: TRBJ2-3; V: TRBV15; DNA: TGTGCCACCGCGGGAGAGGTAGATACGCAGTATTTT; CDR3: CATAGEVDTQYF
size: -; D: TRBD1; J: TRBJ1-5; V: TRBV7-2; DNA: TGTGCCAGCAGCTTAAGGACAGGAGGTAATCAGCCCCAGCATTTT; CDR3: CASSLRTGGNQPQHF
size: few; D: -; J: TRBJ1-2; V: TRBV30; DNA: TGTGCCTGGAGTGTAGAAGCTAACTATGGCTACACCTTC; CDR3: CAWSVEANYGYTF
size: -; D: -; J: TRBJ2-3; V: TRBV19; DNA: TGTGCCAGTAGTTTAGGTAGTACAGATACGCAGTATTTT; CDR3: CASSLGSTDTQYF
size: -; D: -; J: TRBJ1-1; V: TRBV7-2; DNA: TGTGCCAGCAGCTTCCAGGGGCAGGGGACTGAAGCTTTCTTT; CDR3: CASSFQGQGTEAFF
size: once; D: -; J: TRBJ1-6; V: TRBV7-8; DNA: TGTGCCAGCAGCTTAGCGGGGGAGCGTAATTCACCCCTCCACTTT; CDR3: CASSLAGERNSPLHF
size: -; D: -; J: TRBJ1-1; V: TRBV27; DNA: TGTGCCAGCAGTTTAAACCGGGACACTGAAGCTTTCTTT; CDR3: CASSLNRDTEAFF
size: -; D: -; J: TRBJ2-3; V: TRBV27; DNA: TGTGCCAGCAGTTTATCGGGGGATACGCAGTATTTT; CDR3: CASSLSGDTQYF
size: -; D: TRBD1; J: TRBJ1-2; V: TRBV14; DNA: TGTGCCAGACAGGGGGAAGGGCTAAACTATGGCTACACCTTC; CDR3: CARQGEGLNYGYTF
size: -; D: -; J: TRBJ2-7; V: TRBV20-1; DNA: TGCAGTGCCAGTCGCCCCGGGACCGGCTACGAGCAGTACTTC; CDR3: CSASRPGTGYEQYF
size: -; D: -; J: TRBJ2-7; V: TRBV4-1; DNA: TGCGCCAGCAGCCAAGCAGCGGCCTACGAGCAGTACTTC; CDR3: CASSQAAAYEQYF
size: -; D: -; J: TRBJ1-4; V: TRBV6-6; DNA: TGTGCCAGCAGTTACTCGGGGGGAACCGGAAAACTGTTTTTT; CDR3: CASSYSGGTGKLFF
size: -; D: TRBD1; J: TRBJ1-1; V: TRBV10-2; DNA: TGCGCCAGCAGAAACGGGACAGGGAACACTGAAGCTTTCTTT; CDR3: CASRNGTGNTEAFF
size: -; D: -; J: TRBJ2-2; V: TRBV7-6; DNA: TGTGCCAGCAACGTTTTACCCTTAAACACCGGGGAGCTGTTTTTT; CDR3: CASNVLPLNTGELFF
size: -; D: -; J: TRBJ2-7; V: TRBV7-2; DNA: TGTGCCAGCAGCTTGCACCCTGGGGAGCAGTACTTC; CDR3: CASSLHPGEQYF
size: -; D: -; J: TRBJ1-5; V: TRBV19; DNA: TGTGCCAGTAGCGCCGGGTATAGCAATCAGCCCCAGCATTTT; CDR3: CASSAGYSNQPQHF
size: -; D: -; J: TRBJ2-3; V: TRBV7-9; DNA: TGTGCCAGCAGCCCCGGATTGAGGGCTAGCACAGATACGCAGTATTTT; CDR3: CASSPGLRASTDTQYF
size: -; D: TRBD1; J: TRBJ1-1; V: TRBV28; DNA: TGTGCCACCCATATAGGAGGGGGCCCCAACACTGAAGCTTTCTTT; CDR3: CATHIGGGPNTEAFF
size: once; D: -; J: TRBJ1-3; V: TRBV7-8; DNA: TGTGCCAGCAGCTTAGCGGTTTTCCCCGGGGGAAACACCATATATTTT; CDR3: CASSLAVFPGGNTIYF
size: -; D: -; J: TRBJ1-2; V: TRBV7-9; DNA: TGTGCCAGCAGCTTAGGGGCTTTATCGCCTCATGGCTACACCTTC; CDR3: CASSLGALSPHGYTF
size: -; D: TRBD2; J: TRBJ2-1; V: TRBV27; DNA: TGTGCCAGCAGTTTCAGGTCGGCGGGAGTGGGTGAGCAGTTCTTC; CDR3: CASSFRSAGVGEQFF
size: -; D: TRBD2; J: TRBJ2-7; V: TRBV29-1; DNA: TGCAGCGTTTTGGGACTAGCGGGAGCATCCTACGAGCAGTACTTC; CDR3: CSVLGLAGASYEQYF
size: -; D: -; J: TRBJ1-5; V: TRBV4-1; DNA: TGCGCCAGCAGCCAAGATACAGGGCTGCCCCAGCATTTT; CDR3: CASSQDTGLPQHF
size: -; D: -; J: TRBJ1-2; V: TRBV28; DNA: TGTGCCAGCAGTTTTTTAACGGATGGCTACACCTTC; CDR3: CASSFLTDGYTF
size: -; D: -; J: TRBJ2-7; V: TRBV27; DNA: TGTGCCAGCAGTTTTTACGGTCTGCGGGAGCAGTACTTC; CDR3: CASSFYGLREQYF
size: few; D: TRBD1; J: TRBJ1-1; V: TRBV7-2; DNA: TGTGCCAGCAGCTTGTACAGGGGAAGGATGAACACTGAAGCTTTCTTT; CDR3: CASSLYRGRMNTEAFF
size: -; D: -; J: TRBJ1-1; V: TRBV7-9; DNA: TGTGCCAGCAGCGCGGACACCCCGAACACTGAAGCTTTCTTT; CDR3: CASSADTPNTEAFF
size: -; D: -; J: TRBJ1-1; V: TRBV4-1; DNA: TGCGCCAGCAGCCTTGGTGGAGGGTACACTGAAGCTTTCTTT; CDR3: CASSLGGGYTEAFF
size: once; D: TRBD1; J: TRBJ2-3; V: TRBV11-2; DNA: TGTGCCAGCAGCTTAGGCGACAGGGGGCCGGAAGATACGCAGTATTTT; CDR3: CASSLGDRGPEDTQYF
size: -; D: -; J: TRBJ1-4; V: TRBV5-1; DNA: TGCGCCAGCAGCCCCTTCCCTAATGAAAAACTGTTTTTT; CDR3: CASSPFPNEKLFF
size: -; D: -; J: TRBJ1-1; V: TRBV18; DNA: TGTGCCAGCTCACCAGGACAATCGAACACTGAAGCTTTCTTT; CDR3: CASSPGQSNTEAFF
size: -; D: -; J: TRBJ1-4; V: TRBV5-4; DNA: TGTGCCAGCAGCCGGACCCAGGCAAATGAAAAACTGTTTTTT; CDR3: CASSRTQANEKLFF
size: -; D: TRBD2; J: TRBJ2-3; V: TRBV18; DNA: TGTGCCAGCTCACTAATAGCGGGAGAGACAGATACGCAGTATTTT; CDR3: CASSLIAGETDTQYF
size: -; D: -; J: TRBJ1-2; V: TRBV27; DNA: TGTGCCAGCAGCCCCAGGGTATCCGGCTTGGCTGGCTACACCTTC; CDR3: CASSPRVSGLAGYTF